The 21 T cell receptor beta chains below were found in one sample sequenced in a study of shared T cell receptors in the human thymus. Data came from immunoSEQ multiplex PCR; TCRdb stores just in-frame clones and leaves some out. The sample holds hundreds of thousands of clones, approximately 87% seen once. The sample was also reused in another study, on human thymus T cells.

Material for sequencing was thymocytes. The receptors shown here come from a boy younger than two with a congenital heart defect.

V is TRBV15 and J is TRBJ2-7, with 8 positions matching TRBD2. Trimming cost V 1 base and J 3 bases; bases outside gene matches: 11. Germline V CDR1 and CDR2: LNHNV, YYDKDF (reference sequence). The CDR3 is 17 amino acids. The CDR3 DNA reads TGTGCCACCAGCAGAGCCTCCACTAGCGGTTTTAACTACGAGCAGTACTTC. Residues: CATSRASTSGFNYEQYF.

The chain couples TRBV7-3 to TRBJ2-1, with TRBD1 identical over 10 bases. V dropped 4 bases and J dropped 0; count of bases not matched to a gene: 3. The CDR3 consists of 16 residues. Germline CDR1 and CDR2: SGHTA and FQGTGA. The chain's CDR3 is CASSWRTGGSYNEQFF. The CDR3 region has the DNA TGTGCCAGCAGCTGGAGGACAGGGGGCTCCTACAATGAGCAGTTCTTC.

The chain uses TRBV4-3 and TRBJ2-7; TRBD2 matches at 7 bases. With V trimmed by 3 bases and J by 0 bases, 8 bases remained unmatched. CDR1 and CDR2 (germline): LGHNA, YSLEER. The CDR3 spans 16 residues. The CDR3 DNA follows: TGCGCCAGCAGCCAGGCATTAGCGGGTGCCTCCTACGAGCAGTACTTC. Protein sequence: CASSQALAGASYEQYF.

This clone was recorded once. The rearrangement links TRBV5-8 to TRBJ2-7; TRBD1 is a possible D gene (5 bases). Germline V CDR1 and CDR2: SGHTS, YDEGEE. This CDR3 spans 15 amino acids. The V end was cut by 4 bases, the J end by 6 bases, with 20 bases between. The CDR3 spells CASSQTGSALCEQYF. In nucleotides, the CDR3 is TGTGCCAGCAGCCAAACAGGTTCAGCTCTCTGCGAGCAGTACTTC.

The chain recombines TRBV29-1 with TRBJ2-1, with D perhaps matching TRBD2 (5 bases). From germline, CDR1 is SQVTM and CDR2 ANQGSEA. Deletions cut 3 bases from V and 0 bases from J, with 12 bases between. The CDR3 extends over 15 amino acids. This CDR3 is CSVDRGSSSYNEQFF. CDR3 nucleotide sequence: TGCAGCGTTGATAGAGGGAGCAGCTCCTACAATGAGCAGTTCTTC.

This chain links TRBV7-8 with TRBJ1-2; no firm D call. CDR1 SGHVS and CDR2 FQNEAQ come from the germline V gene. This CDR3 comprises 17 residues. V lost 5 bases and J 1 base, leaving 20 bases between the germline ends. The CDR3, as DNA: TGTGCCAGCAGCCCCCGCCCCACTTCAGGAGGTAACTATGGCTACACCTTC. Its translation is CASSPRPTSGGNYGYTF.

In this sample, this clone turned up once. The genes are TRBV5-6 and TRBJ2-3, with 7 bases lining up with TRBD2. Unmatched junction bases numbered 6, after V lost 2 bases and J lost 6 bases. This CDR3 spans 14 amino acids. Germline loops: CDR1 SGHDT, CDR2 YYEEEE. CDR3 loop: CASSFGGSEDTQYF. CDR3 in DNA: TGTGCCAGCAGCTTTGGCGGGAGTGAGGATACGCAGTATTTT.

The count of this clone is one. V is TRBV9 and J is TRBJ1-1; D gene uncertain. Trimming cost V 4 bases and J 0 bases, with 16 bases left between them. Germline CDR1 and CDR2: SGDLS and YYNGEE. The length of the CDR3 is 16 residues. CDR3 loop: CASSPERWNMNTEAFF. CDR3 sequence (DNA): TGTGCCAGCAGCCCCGAGAGGTGGAACATGAACACTGAAGCTTTCTTT.

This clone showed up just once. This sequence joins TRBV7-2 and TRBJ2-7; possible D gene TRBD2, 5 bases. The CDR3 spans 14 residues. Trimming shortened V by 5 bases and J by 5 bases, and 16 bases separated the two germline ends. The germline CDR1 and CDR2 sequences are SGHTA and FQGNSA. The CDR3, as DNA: TGTGCCAGCAGCCTCCTTGAGGGCCGCAACGAGCAGTACTTC. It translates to CASSLLEGRNEQYF.

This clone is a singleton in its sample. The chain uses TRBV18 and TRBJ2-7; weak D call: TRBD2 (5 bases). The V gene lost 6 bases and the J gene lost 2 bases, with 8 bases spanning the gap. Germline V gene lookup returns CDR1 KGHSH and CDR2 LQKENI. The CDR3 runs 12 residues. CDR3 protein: CASSPGTYEQYF. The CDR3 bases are TGTGCCAGCTCGCCCGGGACCTACGAGCAGTACTTC.

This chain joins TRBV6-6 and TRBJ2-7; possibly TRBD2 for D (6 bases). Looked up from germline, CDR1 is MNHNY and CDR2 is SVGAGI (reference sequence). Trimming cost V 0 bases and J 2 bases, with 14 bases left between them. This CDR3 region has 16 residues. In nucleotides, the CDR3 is TGTGCCAGCAGTTACTCGATAGCTAGCGCGACCTACGAGCAGTACTTC. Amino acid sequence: CASSYSIASATYEQYF.

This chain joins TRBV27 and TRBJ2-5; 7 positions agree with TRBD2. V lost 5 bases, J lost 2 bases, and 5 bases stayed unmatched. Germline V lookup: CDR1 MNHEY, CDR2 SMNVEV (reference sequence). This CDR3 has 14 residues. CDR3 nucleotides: TGTGCCAGCAGTCCGCGACTAGCACAAGAGACCCAGTACTTC. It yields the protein CASSPRLAQETQYF.

The CDR3 DNA follows: TGTGCCTGGAGTTGTGAGTCTCCGAACACTGAAGCTTTCTTT. Protein sequence: CAWSCESPNTEAFF. The V and J genes are TRBV30 and TRBJ1-1; no definite D call. V gave up 2 bases and J gave up 1 base, with 11 bases separating them. This CDR3 has 14 amino acids. Per the germline V gene, CDR1 is GTSNPN and CDR2 is SVGIG (reference sequence).

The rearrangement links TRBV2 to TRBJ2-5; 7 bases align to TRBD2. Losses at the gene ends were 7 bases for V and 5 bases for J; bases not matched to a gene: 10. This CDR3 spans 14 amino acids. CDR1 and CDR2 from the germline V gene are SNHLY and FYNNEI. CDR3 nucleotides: TGTGCCAGCACTCCAGCGGGATCGGGTGAGACCCAGTACTTC. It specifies CASTPAGSGETQYF.

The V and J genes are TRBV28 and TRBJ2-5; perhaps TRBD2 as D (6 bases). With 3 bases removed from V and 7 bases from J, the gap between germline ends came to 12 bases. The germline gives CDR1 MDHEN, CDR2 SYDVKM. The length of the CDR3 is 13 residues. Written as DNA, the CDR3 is TGTGCCAGCAGTTTGACGGGAGCGGGGACCCAGTACTTC. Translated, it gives CASSLTGAGTQYF.

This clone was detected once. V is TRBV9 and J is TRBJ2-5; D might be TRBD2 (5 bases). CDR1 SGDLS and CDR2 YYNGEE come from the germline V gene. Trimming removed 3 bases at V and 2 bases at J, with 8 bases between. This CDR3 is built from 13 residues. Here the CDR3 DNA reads TGTGCCAGCAGCGAACTAGGGCAAGAGACCCAGTACTTC. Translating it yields CASSELGQETQYF.

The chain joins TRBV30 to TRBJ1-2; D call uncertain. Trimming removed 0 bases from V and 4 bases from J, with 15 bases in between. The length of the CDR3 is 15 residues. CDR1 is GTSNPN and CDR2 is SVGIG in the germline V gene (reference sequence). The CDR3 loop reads CAWSVSERPPYGYTF. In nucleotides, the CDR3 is TGTGCCTGGAGTGTATCAGAGCGACCTCCCTATGGCTACACCTTC.

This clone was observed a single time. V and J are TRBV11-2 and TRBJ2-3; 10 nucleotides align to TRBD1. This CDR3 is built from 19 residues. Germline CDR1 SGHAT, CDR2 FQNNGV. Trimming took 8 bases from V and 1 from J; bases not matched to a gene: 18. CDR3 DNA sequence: TGTGCCAGCCAGTATGAGACAGGGGGCGTTGATTGGGGCACAGATACGCAGTATTTT. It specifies CASQYETGGVDWGTDTQYF.

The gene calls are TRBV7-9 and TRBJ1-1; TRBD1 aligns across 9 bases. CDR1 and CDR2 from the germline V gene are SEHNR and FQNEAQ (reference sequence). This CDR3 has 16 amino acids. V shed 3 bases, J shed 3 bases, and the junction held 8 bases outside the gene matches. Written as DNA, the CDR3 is TGTGCCAGCAGCTTCGGGACAGGGTACGGGGACACTGAAGCTTTCTTT. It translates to CASSFGTGYGDTEAFF.

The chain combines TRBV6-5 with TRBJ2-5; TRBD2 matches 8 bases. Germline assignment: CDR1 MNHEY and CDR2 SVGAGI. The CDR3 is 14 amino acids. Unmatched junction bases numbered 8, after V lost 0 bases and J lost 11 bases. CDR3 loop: CASSYSTREREQYF. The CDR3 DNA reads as TGTGCCAGCAGTTACTCGACTAGGGAGCGGGAGCAGTACTTC.

For the CDR3, the DNA is TGTGCCTGGATGAGGGGTACTAGCGGGAGGGCCTGGGACACAGATACGCAGTATTTT. The encoded protein is CAWMRGTSGRAWDTDTQYF. The V and J genes are TRBV30 and TRBJ2-3; 13 nucleotides match TRBD2. This CDR3 region has 19 residues. Losses at the gene ends were 4 bases for V and 2 bases for J; bases not matched to a gene: 15. From germline, CDR1 is GTSNPN and CDR2 SVGIG (reference sequence).